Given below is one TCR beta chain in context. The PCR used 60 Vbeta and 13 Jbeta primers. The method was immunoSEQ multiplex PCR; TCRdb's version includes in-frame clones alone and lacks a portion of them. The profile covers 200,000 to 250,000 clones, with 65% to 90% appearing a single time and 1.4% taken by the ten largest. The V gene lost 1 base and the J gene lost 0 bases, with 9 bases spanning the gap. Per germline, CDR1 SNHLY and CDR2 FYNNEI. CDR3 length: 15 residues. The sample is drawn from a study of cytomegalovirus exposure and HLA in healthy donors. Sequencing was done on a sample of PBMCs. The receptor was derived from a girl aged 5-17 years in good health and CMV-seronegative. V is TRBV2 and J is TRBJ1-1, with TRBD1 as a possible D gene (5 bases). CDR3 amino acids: CASSEGQIMNTEAFF. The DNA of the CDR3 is TGTGCCAGCAGTGAAGGACAGATAATGAACACTGAAGCTTTCTTT.